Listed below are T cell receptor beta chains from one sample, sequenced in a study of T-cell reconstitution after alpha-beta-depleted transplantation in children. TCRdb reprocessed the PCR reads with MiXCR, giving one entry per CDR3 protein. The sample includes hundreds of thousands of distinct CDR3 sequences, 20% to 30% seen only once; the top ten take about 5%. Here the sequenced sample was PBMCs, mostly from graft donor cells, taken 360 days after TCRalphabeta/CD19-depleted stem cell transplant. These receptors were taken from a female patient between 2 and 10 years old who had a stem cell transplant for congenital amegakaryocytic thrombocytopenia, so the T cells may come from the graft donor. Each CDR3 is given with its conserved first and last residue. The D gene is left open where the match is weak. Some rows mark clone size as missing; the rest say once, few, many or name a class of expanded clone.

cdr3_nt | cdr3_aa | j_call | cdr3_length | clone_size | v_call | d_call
TGTGCCAGTATAGGAAATGAGCAGTTCTTC | CASIGNEQFF | TRBJ2-1 | 10 | few | TRBV7-9 | -
TGCAGTGCTAGGTTACTGAGCACAGATACGCAGTATTTT | CSARLLSTDTQYF | TRBJ2-3 | 13 | - | TRBV20-1 | -
TGTGCCAGCAGCCGAAAGTACAATGAGCAGTTCTTC | CASSRKYNEQFF | TRBJ2-1 | 12 | - | TRBV7-9 | -
TGTGCCACCAGCAGAGAAACAGGGGTGGTCACCGGGGAGCTGTTTTTT | CATSRETGVVTGELFF | TRBJ2-2 | 16 | few | TRBV15 | TRBD1
TGTGCCAGCAGTCGTATAAAAGGGTACTACCCCAATAACAATGAGCAGTTCTTC | CASSRIKGYYPNNNEQFF | TRBJ2-1 | 18 | few | TRBV3-1 | -
TGTGCCAGCAGCGTAACTTCAGGGTTAAACACTGAAGCTTTCTTT | CASSVTSGLNTEAFF | TRBJ1-1 | 15 | - | TRBV9 | -
TGTGCCAGCAGCTTTTCCGCGGGAGGGCCCTTCTACGAGCAGTACTTC | CASSFSAGGPFYEQYF | TRBJ2-7 | 16 | - | TRBV5-5 | TRBD2
TGCGCCAGCAGCTTGGTTACGGGACAATTGGGTGAAAAACTGTTTTTT | CASSLVTGQLGEKLFF | TRBJ1-4 | 16 | - | TRBV5-1 | -
TGTGCCAGCAGCCTGACTAGCGGGAGGGCCTCAGGAGAGCAGTTCTTC | CASSLTSGRASGEQFF | TRBJ2-1 | 16 | few | TRBV12-3/TRBV12-4 | TRBD2
TGTGCCAGCAGCCGCTCGGAGAGCTCCTACAATGAGCAGTTCTTC | CASSRSESSYNEQFF | TRBJ2-1 | 15 | - | TRBV9 | -
TGTGCCAGCAGTTACCCGGCGATAGGTGAAAAACTGTTTTTT | CASSYPAIGEKLFF | TRBJ1-4 | 14 | - | TRBV2 | -
TGTGCCAGCAGCCAAGAGGACGGGTACTCCTACGAGCAGTACTTC | CASSQEDGYSYEQYF | TRBJ2-7 | 15 | few | TRBV4-2 | -
TGTGCCAGCAGCCTCAGCGGGGGAGATCCTTCCGAGCAGTACTTC | CASSLSGGDPSEQYF | TRBJ2-7 | 15 | once | TRBV14 | TRBD2
TGCGCCAGCAGTGAGTCGAGTGACTACGAGCAGTACTTC | CASSESSDYEQYF | TRBJ2-7 | 13 | - | TRBV10-1 | -
TGTGCCATCAGTGAGCAGAGTAGCTCCTACGAGCAGTACTTC | CAISEQSSSYEQYF | TRBJ2-7 | 14 | many | TRBV10-3 | -
TGTGCCAGTGACTACACCGGGGAGCTGTTTTTT | CASDYTGELFF | TRBJ2-2 | 11 | few | TRBV11-2 | -
TGTGCCAGCTCGCAAGGGACAGGGGGAGTTAATGAGCAGTTCTTC | CASSQGTGGVNEQFF | TRBJ2-1 | 15 | - | TRBV18 | TRBD1
TGCAGTGCTAGAGATCTTGAGGCAGGGGTTTCGGCGGGCTATGGCTACACCTTC | CSARDLEAGVSAGYGYTF | TRBJ1-2 | 18 | few | TRBV20-1 | -
TGTGCCAGCAGCGCCCAAATAGCGGGCCCGAACTACAATGAGCAGTTCTTC | CASSAQIAGPNYNEQFF | TRBJ2-1 | 17 | - | TRBV7-9 | TRBD2
TGTGCCAGCAGTTGGGGGGCTGCTAATGAAAAACTGTTTTTT | CASSWGAANEKLFF | TRBJ1-4 | 14 | once | TRBV12-3/TRBV12-4 | -
TGTGCCAGCAGTTTATGGGGGACCTCAGGGACCGGGGAGCTGTTTTTT | CASSLWGTSGTGELFF | TRBJ2-2 | 16 | few | TRBV28 | -
TGCTCCAGCAGCTTGGGGGGACAGGGCTATGAGCAGTTCTTC | CSSSLGGQGYEQFF | TRBJ2-1 | 14 | - | TRBV5-1 | TRBD1
TGTGCCAGTAGTATTGGATCCGGACAGGGGGCAAATCCAGATACGCAGTATTTT | CASSIGSGQGANPDTQYF | TRBJ2-3 | 18 | - | TRBV19 | TRBD1
TGTGCCAGCAGCTTAGGCCGTCAGCGGGGGTACAATGAGCAGTTCTTC | CASSLGRQRGYNEQFF | TRBJ2-1 | 16 | - | TRBV11-2 | TRBD2
TGTGCCAGCAGCTTCCTAGCGGGGGTCTACGAGCAGTACTTC | CASSFLAGVYEQYF | TRBJ2-7 | 14 | - | TRBV7-2 | TRBD2
TGTGCCAGCAGCGTTGGTAGCGGGAGGGATATTAGAGGTGAGCAGTTCTTC | CASSVGSGRDIRGEQFF | TRBJ2-1 | 17 | few | TRBV9 | TRBD2
TGTGCCAGCAGTTTACCGGCAGAGAGGAGGGCTTTCTTT | CASSLPAERRAFF | TRBJ1-1 | 13 | few | TRBV28 | -
TGCAGCGTACTAGCGGAACAAACACAAGAGACCCAGTACTTC | CSVLAEQTQETQYF | TRBJ2-5 | 14 | many | TRBV29-1 | TRBD2
TGTGCCAGCAGTTTAGTGGGGAGAGATACGCAGTATTTT | CASSLVGRDTQYF | TRBJ2-3 | 13 | many | TRBV12-3/TRBV12-4 | -
TGTGCCACAGACTTTTACGAGCAGTACTTC | CATDFYEQYF | TRBJ2-7 | 10 | - | TRBV15 | -
TGTGCCAGCAGCCAAGATCCGGGCGGGGGCTCCTACAATGAGCAGTTCTTC | CASSQDPGGGSYNEQFF | TRBJ2-1 | 17 | few | TRBV4-2 | TRBD2
TGTGCCAGCAGCTTAGACCCCGTTTGGGAGACCCAGTACTTC | CASSLDPVWETQYF | TRBJ2-5 | 14 | few | TRBV7-9 | -
TGTGCCAGCAGCCGGACCCAATCATATGGGGGAAATACGCAGTATTTT | CASSRTQSYGGNTQYF | TRBJ2-3 | 16 | few | TRBV5-8 | -
TGCAGTGCTAGTTTCGACACCAGCACAGATACGCAGTATTTT | CSASFDTSTDTQYF | TRBJ2-3 | 14 | once | TRBV20-1 | -
TGCAGCTCAACCTTGGGACAGGGGGCTGTGGAGACCCAGTACTTC | CSSTLGQGAVETQYF | TRBJ2-5 | 15 | many | TRBV29-1 | TRBD1
TGTGCCAGCAGTTACACAGGGTACAATGAGCAGTTCTTC | CASSYTGYNEQFF | TRBJ2-1 | 13 | - | TRBV28 | -
TGTGCCAGCAGCTTAGTCGGCAGTAAGTGGTTGAATGAGCAGTTCTTC | CASSLVGSKWLNEQFF | TRBJ2-1 | 16 | - | TRBV11-2 | -
TGTGCCATCAGTGACGTTGTCAGACGCCAAGAGACCCAGTACTTC | CAISDVVRRQETQYF | TRBJ2-5 | 15 | - | TRBV10-3 | -
TGTGCCACCAGCAGAGATATACGGAAGCGGGAGGGTCAAGAGACCCAGTACTTC | CATSRDIRKREGQETQYF | TRBJ2-5 | 18 | few | TRBV15 | TRBD2
TGTGCCAGCGCCCGCTTAGGCCCGATCACAGATACGCAGTATTTT | CASARLGPITDTQYF | TRBJ2-3 | 15 | many | TRBV7-8 | -
TGTGCCAGCAGCGGGGGCTACAATGAGCAGTTCTTC | CASSGGYNEQFF | TRBJ2-1 | 12 | many | TRBV28 | -
TGCAGCGTTGGGGAGGGCAGCGAGCAGTACTTC | CSVGEGSEQYF | TRBJ2-7 | 11 | - | TRBV29-1 | TRBD2
TGTGCCAGCAGTTTATTCCAGGGGGACACCGGGGAGCTGTTTTTT | CASSLFQGDTGELFF | TRBJ2-2 | 15 | few | TRBV12-3/TRBV12-4 | TRBD1
TGTGCCAGCACCTCGACAGTTCGCTATGGCTACACCTTC | CASTSTVRYGYTF | TRBJ1-2 | 13 | - | TRBV12-3/TRBV12-4 | -
TGCAGCGTTGACGGAACTAGCGGGACAGATACGCAGTATTTT | CSVDGTSGTDTQYF | TRBJ2-3 | 14 | - | TRBV29-1 | TRBD2
TGTGCCAGCAGCCCATTCCCGGGACAGGGGAGAACCGGGGAGCTGTTTTTT | CASSPFPGQGRTGELFF | TRBJ2-2 | 17 | - | TRBV11-3 | TRBD1